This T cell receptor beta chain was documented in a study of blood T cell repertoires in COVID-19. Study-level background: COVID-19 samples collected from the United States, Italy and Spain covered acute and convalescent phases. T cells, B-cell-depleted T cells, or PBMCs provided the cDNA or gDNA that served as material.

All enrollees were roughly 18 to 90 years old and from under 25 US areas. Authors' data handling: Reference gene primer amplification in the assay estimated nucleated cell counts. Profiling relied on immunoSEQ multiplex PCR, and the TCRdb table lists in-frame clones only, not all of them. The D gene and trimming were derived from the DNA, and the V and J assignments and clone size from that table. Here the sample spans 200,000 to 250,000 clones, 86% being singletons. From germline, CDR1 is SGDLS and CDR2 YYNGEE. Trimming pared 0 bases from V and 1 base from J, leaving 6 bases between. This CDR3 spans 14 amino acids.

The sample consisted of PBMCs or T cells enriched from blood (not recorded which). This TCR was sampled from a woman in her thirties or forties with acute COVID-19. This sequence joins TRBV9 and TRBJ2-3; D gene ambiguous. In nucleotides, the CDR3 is TGTGCCAGCAGCGTAGAAGCTGGCACAGATACGCAGTATTTT. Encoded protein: CASSVEAGTDTQYF.